These 12 T cell receptor beta chains were all obtained from the same sample, sequenced in a study of blood T cell repertoires in COVID-19. The data were produced by immunoSEQ multiplex PCR, yet TCRdb's version contains in-frame clones alone and is incomplete. Of under 100,000 clones listed, more than 75% are singletons. The sequenced sample was peripheral blood. These receptors came from a human donor in a cohort sampled during active COVID-19.

The chain employs TRBV9 and TRBJ2-1; D perhaps matches TRBD2 (6 bases). This CDR3 spans 16 amino acids. Germline V gene data show CDR1 as SGDLS and CDR2 as YYNGEE. Deletions cut 1 base from V and 4 bases from J, with 15 bases between. The CDR3, as DNA: TGTGCCAGCAGCGTATCAGTGACTAGATTGTACAATGAGCAGTTCTTC. The encoded protein is CASSVSVTRLYNEQFF.

The rearrangement links TRBV3-1 (or the pseudogene TRBV3-2) to TRBJ2-2, with 10 bases fitting TRBD2. J gave up 2 bases and V 4 bases, and 10 bases lay outside the gene matches. Germline CDR1 and CDR2: LGHDT and YNNKEL (reference sequence). The CDR3 is 18 residues long. The CDR3 region has the DNA TGTGCCAGCAGCCGTCTGGTGCTAGCGGGGGCAAACACCGGGGAGCTGTTTTTT. The encoded protein is CASSRLVLAGANTGELFF.

The chain uses TRBV7-9 and TRBJ1-2; no clear D. From germline, CDR1 is SEHNR and CDR2 FQNEAQ (reference sequence). The V end was cut by 5 bases, the J end by 2 bases, with 12 bases between. The CDR3 consists of 14 residues. The CDR3 is CASSARQSNYGYTF. The CDR3 DNA sequence: TGTGCCAGCAGCGCCAGGCAGTCCAACTATGGCTACACCTTC.

The V call is TRBV15, the J call TRBJ2-5; D might be TRBD2 (6 bases). Per the germline V gene, CDR1 is LNHNV and CDR2 is YYDKDF (reference sequence). The V end was cut by 10 bases, the J end by 0 bases, with 15 bases between. CDR3 size: 14 residues. Here the CDR3 reads CAMGHGRYQETQYF. CDR3 bases: TGTGCCATGGGGCATGGGAGGTACCAAGAGACCCAGTACTTC.

This clone was seen only once. V usage is TRBV16 and J usage is TRBJ1-5, with 7 bases matching TRBD1. The CDR3 length is 15 residues. Germline trimming cut 3 bases from V and 1 base from J; bases unmatched to any gene: 3. Germline CDR1 and CDR2: KGHSY and FQNENV. Here the CDR3 reads CASSHQTGSNQPQHF. DNA for the CDR3: TGTGCCAGCAGCCATCAGACAGGGAGCAATCAGCCCCAGCATTTT.

This clone showed up just a few times. CDR3 DNA sequence: TGTGCCAGCAGCTTAGGGGAGGCGGCCCCATACGAGCAGTACTTC. Protein sequence: CASSLGEAAPYEQYF. The genes are TRBV7-2 and TRBJ2-7, with D possibly TRBD2 on 6 matching bases. The CDR3 extends over 15 amino acids. V was pared by 1 base and J by 4 bases, with 14 bases between. Germline V CDR1 and CDR2: SGHTA, FQGNSA.

The chain has TRBV4-3 and TRBJ1-1; D ambiguous. The ends were cut back, 1 base at V and 0 bases at J, with 9 bases in the middle. This CDR3 is 15 amino acids long. Germline-derived CDR1 and CDR2 are LGHNA and YSLEER. As DNA, the CDR3 is TGCGCCAGCAGCCAAGGGCCCCTCTTGAACACTGAAGCTTTCTTT. Amino acids: CASSQGPLLNTEAFF.

V usage is TRBV3-1 (or the pseudogene TRBV3-2) and J usage is TRBJ1-6; D gene uncertain. V was shortened by 1 base and J by 0 bases, with 10 bases between the two germline ends. This CDR3 region has 17 residues. Germline CDR1 and CDR2: LGHDT and YNNKEL (reference sequence). The CDR3 sequence is CASSQGAESSYNSPLHF. Written as DNA, the CDR3 is TGTGCCAGCAGCCAAGGGGCAGAGAGCTCCTATAATTCACCCCTCCACTTT.

This sequence joins TRBV29-1 and TRBJ1-3; TRBD1 matches at 8 bases. This CDR3 is 13 amino acids long. The germline V gene encodes CDR1 SQVTM and CDR2 ANQGSEA. V lost 4 bases to trimming and J lost 4 bases; unmatched junction nucleotides: 3. As DNA, the CDR3 is TGCAGCGTTGGGGGACAGGCGGGAAACACCATATATTTT. Residues: CSVGGQAGNTIYF.

The chain links TRBV2 to TRBJ1-2, with D unclear. CDR3 length: 13 amino acids. The V gene lost 6 bases and the J gene lost 4 bases, with 12 bases spanning the gap. Germline V gene lookup returns CDR1 SNHLY and CDR2 FYNNEI. The CDR3 region has the DNA TGTGCCAGCAGGGGCGGCGGGTCCTATGGCTACACCTTC. It encodes CASRGGGSYGYTF.

The V and J genes are TRBV28 and TRBJ2-1; 8 nucleotides match TRBD2. Germline-derived CDR1 and CDR2 are MDHEN and SYDVKM. J lost 9 bases, V lost 6 bases, and 19 bases had no gene match. The CDR3 is 17 amino acids. DNA for the CDR3: TGTGCCAGCAGGTCGGGGCGAGCGGGGGCAGGGCGTGGTGAGCAGTTCTTC. It encodes CASRSGRAGAGRGEQFF. Complete variable domain (other parts from reference TRBV28 and TRBJ2-1): DVKVTQSSRYLVKRTGEKVFLECVQDMDHENMFWYRQDPGLGLRLIYFSYDVKMKEKGDIPEGYSVSREKKERFSLILESASTNQTSMYLCASRSGRAGAGRGEQFFGPGTRLTVL.

The chain employs TRBV4-1 and TRBJ1-6; weak D call: TRBD1 (6 bases). There are 14 residues in the CDR3. Germline V gene data show CDR1 as MGHRA and CDR2 as YSYEKL. V lost 2 bases and J 7 bases, leaving 9 bases between the germline ends. This CDR3 reads CASSQPDRNSPLHF. The CDR3 DNA sequence: TGCGCCAGCAGCCAACCGGACAGAAATTCACCCCTCCACTTT.